This passage covers 8 T cell receptor beta chains from one sample sequenced in a study of early T cells in non-severe SARS-CoV-2 infection. TCRdb re-called the 5' RACE reads through MiXCR, storing one row per CDR3 protein. This sample yields 50,000 to 60,000 distinct CDR3 sequences, of which about 7.1% are seen a single time; more than 5% belongs to the top ten. Sequenced material: whole blood, taken at baseline. The origin of the receptors is an adult who was a healthcare worker with PCR-confirmed SARS-CoV-2 infection or an uninfected control (not recorded which).

This clonotype appeared many times. The genes are TRBV30 and TRBJ1-1; the D gene is possibly TRBD1 (5 bases). This CDR3 spans 11 amino acids. CDR1 and CDR2 from the germline V gene are GTSNPN and SVGIG (reference sequence). V lost 5 bases and J lost 6, with 10 bases in between. The CDR3 here is CAWWDWAEAFF. CDR3 DNA: TGTGCCTGGTGGGACTGGGCTGAAGCTTTCTTT. Complete variable domain (other parts from reference TRBV30 and TRBJ1-1): SQTIHQWPATLVQPVGSPLSLECTVEGTSNPNLYWYRQAAGRGLQLLFYSVGIGQISSEVPQNLSASRPQDRQFILSSKKLLLSDSGFYLCAWWDWAEAFFGQGTRLTVV.

The rearrangement links TRBV4-3 to TRBJ1-5, with D perhaps matching TRBD1 (5 bases). Per the germline V gene, CDR1 is LGHNA and CDR2 is YSLEER. Trimming cost V 1 base and J 5 bases, with 12 bases left between them. This CDR3 region has 15 residues. In DNA, the CDR3 is TGCGCCAGCAGCCAAGTAAGGGACCTCTATCAGCCCCAGCATTTT. Translating it yields CASSQVRDLYQPQHF.

The table lists this clonotype with many counts. The chain joins TRBV2 to TRBJ2-7, with a weak D call TRBD1 (6 bases). The CDR3 runs 14 residues. Deletions cut 1 base from V and 6 bases from J, with 13 bases between. Germline V gives CDR1 SNHLY, CDR2 FYNNEI. In DNA form, the CDR3 reads TGTGCCAGCAGTGAAGTTGGTACAGGGATCGAGCAGTACTTC. Protein product: CASSEVGTGIEQYF.

In its sample, this clonotype was seen many times. The chain employs TRBV15 and TRBJ1-6, with TRBD1 as a possible D gene (5 bases). V shed 4 bases and J shed 4 bases, with 20 bases lying between them. This CDR3 has 18 amino acids. Per the germline V gene, CDR1 is LNHNV and CDR2 is YYDKDF (reference sequence). The CDR3 nucleotides are TGTGCCACCAGCACCGAGCGGGCAGGGCACTTTTATAATTCACCCCTCCACTTT. Amino acid sequence: CATSTERAGHFYNSPLHF.

This clonotype was counted only a few times. The rearrangement uses TRBV7-2 and TRBJ1-2; D is unclear. Germline CDR1 SGHTA, CDR2 FQGNSA. This CDR3 has 13 residues. V was clipped by 2 bases and J by 8 bases, with 12 bases between them. CDR3 region: CASSLQDHGGYTF. As DNA, the CDR3 is TGTGCCAGCAGCTTACAGGACCATGGAGGCTACACCTTC.

This clonotype was counted at least ten times. The chain recombines TRBV9 with TRBJ2-7; TRBD1 is a possible D gene (5 bases). Germline V gene sequence: CDR1 SGDLS, CDR2 YYNGEE. V was cut by 0 bases and J by 3 bases, with 10 bases left in between. This CDR3 contains 14 residues. Written as DNA, the CDR3 is TGTGCCAGCAGCGTAGAGGGGAACGACTACGAGCAGTACTTC. Translation: CASSVEGNDYEQYF. The full variable domain, rest sourced from reference TRBV9 and TRBJ2-7, is DSGVTQTPKHLITATGQRVTLRCSPRSGDLSVYWYQQSLDQGLQFLIQYYNGEERAKGNILERFSAQQFPDLHSELNLSSLELGDSALYFCASSVEGNDYEQYFGPGTRLTVT.

In regard to this clonotype: Because the CDR3's place on the DNA is in doubt, the DNA is left out and the CDR3 is given as listed by TCRdb. This chain joins TRBV7-5 and TRBJ1-2; TRBD1 is the table's D call and was not checked against the DNA. TRBV7-5 is recorded as a pseudogene. The CDR3 has 19 amino acids, counting both end residues. This chain's CDR3 is CISVPEAYYNRGLLNGYTF.

This rearrangement joins TRBV4-3 to TRBJ1-1; D is possibly TRBD1 (5 bases). The CDR3 contains 18 residues. The germline V gene encodes CDR1 LGHNA and CDR2 YSLEER. V was cut by 1 base and J by 1 base, with 19 bases left in between. DNA for the CDR3: TGCGCCAGCAGCCAAGCGTGGGGACTGGAAAAGGAGAACACTGAAGCTTTCTTT. It is translated as CASSQAWGLEKENTEAFF.